One TCR beta chain is described in this entry. These data come from a study of blood T cell repertoires in COVID-19. The overall study: T cells, B-cell-depleted T cells, or PBMCs provided the cDNA or gDNA that served as material.

Per the original data handling: Cell counts per sample came from amplifying reference gene primers. Using immunoSEQ multiplex PCR, the repertoire was profiled, and TCRdb retains in-frame clones only, with some absent. The D gene and trimming were derived from the DNA, and the V and J assignments and clone size from that table. There are roughly 190,000 clones in the sample; more than 75% occur only once, and roughly 3.5% lies in the top ten. CDR1 SGHTA and CDR2 FQGTGA come from the germline V gene. The CDR3 consists of 15 residues. The junction had 8 bases not matched to a gene; V was cut back by 4 bases and J by 5 bases.

What was sequenced was peripheral blood. J is TRBJ2-1 and V is TRBV7-3; TRBD2 agrees at 7 bases. This TCR derives from an older man with acute or convalescent COVID-19. The CDR3 is CASSSTGLPNNEQFF. The CDR3 DNA follows: TGTGCCAGCAGCTCCACGGGACTACCAAACAATGAGCAGTTCTTC.